The T cell receptor (beta chain) described here comes from a study of shared clonotypes between healthy human individuals. Points from the study as a whole: Non-shared clonotypes had lower generation probabilities than those shared by all four donors.

The authors' processing: Filtering of immunoSEQ junctional sequences could not match full-length read filtering. Measured with immunoSEQ multiplex PCR; TCRdb has only the in-frame clones, and not every one. From that table come the V and J calls and clone size; the DNA was used to work out D and trimming. The data show 1.4 million or so clones, about 98.5% seen once. The V end lost 5 bases, the J end lost 3 bases, and 10 bases lay between the germline ends. The CDR3 is 14 amino acids. Looked up from germline, CDR1 is SEHNR and CDR2 is FQNEAQ (reference sequence). A note on this clone: The antigen is not known. This sample also contains other DNA sequences that code for the same CDR3.

The chain carries TRBV7-9 and TRBJ1-4, with D perhaps matching TRBD1 (5 bases). Material for sequencing was naive CD4+ T cells sorted from blood. The sample's subset: CD45RA+ positively selected. This clonotype was sampled from a man under 40 in good health. CDR3 bases: TGTGCCAGCAGCCCAGGGAGATCTAATGAAAAACTGTTTTTT. The encoded protein is CASSPGRSNEKLFF.